These 20 T cell receptor beta chains came from one sample sequenced in a study of blood T cell repertoires in COVID-19. TCRdb's copy holds only in-frame clones and misses some; the assay was immunoSEQ multiplex PCR. This sample has fewer than 350,000 clones, with 81% found just once. Material: peripheral blood. Receptors originate from a woman aged 60-75 years with active or convalescent COVID-19.

The chain joins TRBV27 to TRBJ2-3; 14 bases are shared with TRBD2. The germline CDR1 and CDR2 sequences are MNHEY and SMNVEV (reference sequence). This CDR3 region has 18 residues. The V and J ends lost 6 bases and 1 base, in that order; junction bases with no gene match: 9. CDR3 amino acids: CASSRGTSGGLGTDTQYF. The CDR3 nucleotides read TGTGCCAGCAGCCGAGGGACTAGCGGGGGCCTCGGCACAGATACGCAGTATTTT.

Details on this clone: One end of the junction varies from germline; a read error may be responsible. The DNA for the CDR3 is TGTGCCAGCAGTCCCCGCCCCAGGGGGGAGATTACTTTC. Its translation: CASSPRPRGEITF. The genes are TRBV27 and TRBJ1-2; 7 bases align to TRBD1. The CDR3 runs 13 residues. CDR1 is MNHEY and CDR2 is SMNVEV in the germline V gene (reference sequence).

The rearrangement joins TRBV5-1 to TRBJ2-3; D possibly corresponds to TRBD2 (6 bases). CDR3 size: 14 residues. The V gene's germline CDR1 is SGHRS and CDR2 YFSETQ. The V end lost 0 bases, the J end lost 3 bases, and 8 bases lay between the germline ends. The CDR3 loop is CASSLGRGTDTQYF. As DNA, the CDR3 is TGCGCCAGCAGCTTGGGCCGGGGGACAGATACGCAGTATTTT.

The chain uses TRBV7-6 and TRBJ2-2, with D hard to call. The CDR3 spans 15 residues. The V end was cut by 1 base, the J end by 1 base, with 7 bases between. Germline assignment: CDR1 SGHVS and CDR2 FNYEAQ. This CDR3 reads CASSLGVQNTGELFF. The CDR3 nucleotides read TGTGCCAGCAGCTTAGGAGTCCAGAACACCGGGGAGCTGTTTTTT.

V and J are TRBV5-5 and TRBJ2-3; D is unresolved. This CDR3 has 16 amino acids. CDR1 and CDR2 (germline): SGHKS, YYEKEE (reference sequence). V was trimmed by 0 bases and J by 3 bases, leaving 14 bases between them. The CDR3 DNA follows: TGTGCCAGCAGCTTGGGGGCAGGAAGTGGAACAGATACGCAGTATTTT. Residues: CASSLGAGSGTDTQYF.

This sequence joins TRBV23-1 and TRBJ2-1; 11 bases fit TRBD2. TRBV23-1 is an ORF; its function is uncertain. This CDR3 has 19 residues. Unmatched junction bases numbered 7, after V lost 0 bases and J lost 0 bases. CDR3 region: CASSQSASGGICSYNEQFF. DNA for the CDR3: TGCGCCAGCAGTCAATCAGCTAGCGGGGGGATATGCTCCTACAATGAGCAGTTCTTC.

The gene calls are TRBV7-2 and TRBJ1-1, with D possibly being TRBD1 (6 bases). The CDR3 is 15 residues long. V was trimmed by 1 base and J by 0 bases, leaving 9 bases between them. Germline V CDR1 and CDR2: SGHTA, FQGNSA. The CDR3 DNA reads as TGTGCCAGCAGCTTAGATCAGGGGATGAACACTGAAGCTTTCTTT. This translates into CASSLDQGMNTEAFF.

V is TRBV9 and J is TRBJ1-4, with 9 bases aligning to TRBD1. CDR1 and CDR2 (germline): SGDLS, YYNGEE. The ends lost 0 bases at V and 7 bases at J; junction bases unmatched: 1. The CDR3 is 14 residues long. The CDR3: CASSVDRGREKLFF. CDR3 nucleotide sequence: TGTGCCAGCAGCGTAGACAGGGGGCGTGAAAAACTGTTTTTT.

The rearrangement joins TRBV5-1 to TRBJ1-6; 7 nucleotides line up with TRBD1. Germline lookup yields CDR1 SGHRS and CDR2 YFSETQ. Trimming removed 0 bases from V and 10 bases from J; junction bases left unmatched: 10. This CDR3 comprises 16 residues. The CDR3 loop is CASSLGDQGGGSPLHF. The CDR3, as DNA: TGCGCCAGCAGCTTGGGAGATCAGGGGGGCGGATCACCCCTCCACTTT.

The gene calls are TRBV5-1 and TRBJ2-7; TRBD1 aligns across 7 bases. CDR1 SGHRS and CDR2 YFSETQ come from the germline V gene. This CDR3 contains 16 residues. After removal of 3 bases from V and 2 bases from J, the junction contained 11 bases not matched to a gene. The CDR3, as DNA: TGCGCCAGCAGCTACCATCAGGACAGGATAACCTACGAGCAGTACTTC. This codes for CASSYHQDRITYEQYF.

The chain employs TRBV2 and TRBJ1-2; 11 bases are shared with TRBD1. This CDR3 contains 14 residues. Germline V gene lookup returns CDR1 SNHLY and CDR2 FYNNEI. V was pared by 6 bases and J by 8 bases, with 8 bases of the junction left unmatched. The DNA for the CDR3 is TGTGCCAGCAGGGAATTCGGGACAGGGGGAGGCTACACCTTC. Its translation: CASREFGTGGGYTF.

In its sample, this clone was seen once. J is TRBJ1-2 and V is TRBV19; weak D call: TRBD1 (6 bases). Per the germline V gene, CDR1 is LNHDA and CDR2 is SQIVND (reference sequence). Trimming took 11 bases from V and 4 from J, leaving 26 bases between them. The CDR3 totals 16 residues. Here the CDR3 DNA reads TGTGCCGTTCCTCCCCGGGCAGGGGAAGGGATCTATGGCTACACCTTC. Residues: CAVPPRAGEGIYGYTF.

The chain carries TRBV2 and TRBJ1-1, with TRBD1 as a possible D gene (6 bases). Germline V gene data show CDR1 as SNHLY and CDR2 as FYNNEI. The CDR3 covers 13 residues. V gave up 5 bases and J gave up 3 bases, with 10 bases separating them. The CDR3 sequence: CASSTGSDTEAFF. CDR3 sequence (DNA): TGTGCCAGCAGTACAGGGTCCGACACTGAAGCTTTCTTT.

This clone has just a few counts. The chain carries TRBV2 and TRBJ2-7; no clear D. Deletions cut 8 bases from V and 3 bases from J, with 11 bases between. Germline loops: CDR1 SNHLY, CDR2 FYNNEI. The CDR3 spans 12 residues. In DNA, the CDR3 is TGTGCCAGCCGTTGGAGAGTCTACGAGCAGTACTTC. This sequence encodes CASRWRVYEQYF.

This sequence joins TRBV5-1 and TRBJ1-2, with TRBD1 matching 9 bases. This CDR3 is built from 13 residues. After removal of 2 bases from V and 8 bases from J, the junction contained 4 bases not matched to a gene. Germline V lookup: CDR1 SGHRS, CDR2 YFSETQ. As DNA, the CDR3 is TGCGCCAGCAGCTTCGGGACAGGGTACGGCTACACCTTC. Encoded protein: CASSFGTGYGYTF.

V is TRBV7-8 and J is TRBJ2-7, with 10 nucleotides matching TRBD1. The CDR3 sequence is 13 residues long. Trimming took 7 bases from V and 6 from J; bases not matched to a gene: 6. The germline CDR1 and CDR2 sequences are SGHVS and FQNEAQ. CDR3 bases: TGTGCCAGCAACCTCCGGGACAGGGGCGAGCAGTACTTC. It codes for CASNLRDRGEQYF. Supplemented by reference TRBV7-8 and TRBJ2-7, the full variable domain reads GAGVSQSPRYKVAKRGQDVALRCDPISGHVSLFWYQQALGQGPEFLTYFQNEAQLDKSGLPSDRFFAERPEGSVSTLKIQRTQQEDSAVYLCASNLRDRGEQYFGPGTRLTVT.

The chain has TRBV5-5 and TRBJ2-7; tentatively, D is TRBD2 (6 bases). CDR3 length equals 14 residues. Looked up from germline, CDR1 is SGHKS and CDR2 is YYEKEE (reference sequence). The ends were cut back, 4 bases at V and 2 bases at J, with 13 bases in the middle. DNA for the CDR3: TGTGCCAGCAGCCGCGCGGTAGCGGCCTACGAGCAGTACTTC. Amino acid sequence: CASSRAVAAYEQYF.

The gene calls are TRBV27 and TRBJ1-2; tentative D call: TRBD1 (6 bases). Germline V lookup: CDR1 MNHEY, CDR2 SMNVEV (reference sequence). The CDR3 has 15 residues. The V gene lost 3 bases and the J gene lost 7 bases, with 18 bases spanning the gap. The CDR3 DNA follows: TGTGCCAGCAGTTTGTCAGGGGCTGGGGGTGTTGGCTACACCTTC. The encoded protein is CASSLSGAGGVGYTF.

This clone was seen a handful of times. The chain recombines TRBV7-8 with TRBJ1-2; perhaps TRBD1 as D (5 bases). The V gene's germline CDR1 is SGHVS and CDR2 FQNEAQ. This CDR3 is built from 12 residues. The V end was cut by 5 bases, the J end by 6 bases, with 10 bases between. For the CDR3, the DNA is TGTGCCAGCAGCCCCGACAGTCATGGCTACACCTTC. This gives the protein CASSPDSHGYTF.

The V gene is TRBV9, the J gene TRBJ2-1; perhaps TRBD1 as D (6 bases). The CDR3 has 15 amino acids. Trimming left V 0 bases short and J 4 bases short, with 11 bases between. Germline-derived CDR1 and CDR2 are SGDLS and YYNGEE. CDR3 region: CASSVEQGGYNEQFF. The DNA for the CDR3 is TGTGCCAGCAGCGTAGAACAGGGTGGGTACAATGAGCAGTTCTTC.